This TCR beta chain stems from a study of immune cell composition in non-small cell lung cancer. TCRdb keeps only in-frame clones here, not all; method: immunoSEQ multiplex PCR. The table lists 3,000 to 5,000 clones, about 80% of them singletons, with more than 20% in the top ten. CDR1 SGHAT and CDR2 FQNNGV come from the germline V gene. V was clipped by 5 bases and J by 4 bases, with 25 bases between them. The CDR3 covers 18 residues. This clonotype was obtained from a human donor with non-small cell lung cancer. Sequencing was done on a sample of lung tumor tissue. The chain combines TRBV11-2 with TRBJ2-3; tentatively, D is TRBD2 (7 bases). The CDR3 DNA follows: TGTGCCAGCAGCAAAAGGAGGGGGGGTGGGAGCGAAGCAGATACGCAGTATTTT. Its translation is CASSKRRGGGSEADTQYF.